The clone carrying this T cell receptor beta chain has only one observation. The antigen remains unidentified. The CDR3 has 14 residues. CDR1 is MNHNS and CDR2 is SASEGT in the germline V gene. With 7 bases removed from V and 0 bases from J, the gap between germline ends came to 13 bases. Sequenced by immunoSEQ multiplex PCR; TCRdb stores in-frame clones only, minus some. The repertoire holds tens of thousands of clones, with about 85% as singletons. This entry comes from a study of OX40 agonist ivuxolimab in advanced cancers. General study points: The authors did not determine the antigen specificity of the expanded peripheral T cells.

The sequences come from CD4+ or CD8+ T cells sorted from blood, collected in a trial of the OX40 agonist ivuxolimab. The sequence came from an adult with an advanced solid tumor such as melanoma, head and neck, liver or kidney cancer. The gene calls are TRBV6-1 and TRBJ2-7, with unresolved D. This CDR3 reads CASTSGGSSYEQYF. The CDR3 nucleotides are TGTGCCAGCACCTCGGGCGGTTCCTCCTACGAGCAGTACTTC.